This entry describes one T cell receptor beta chain. The antigen remains undetermined. V gave up 3 bases and J gave up 2 bases, with 2 bases separating them. The CDR3 has 13 amino acids. Germline V lookup: CDR1 LNHDA, CDR2 SQIVND (reference sequence). This sample stems from a study of T cell responses to AZD1222 COVID-19 vaccine. Findings and limits, study-wide: AZD1222 recipients seropositive at baseline numbered only five or six. Clonal diversity may have been underestimated in mostly white British donors.

Generated by immunoSEQ multiplex PCR, the TCRdb table keeps only in-frame clones and is missing some. Among roughly 99,000 clones, 91% were seen once, and the ten largest hold around 8.3%. It was second doses at about 4 or about 12 weeks that were pooled. This receptor was obtained from an adult who received the AZD1222 COVID-19 vaccine. V usage is TRBV19 and J usage is TRBJ2-6, with D hard to call. Sequencing used peripheral blood, obtained 28 days after the second AZD1222 dose. CDR3 protein: CASSITGANVLTF. The CDR3 DNA is TGTGCCAGTAGTATTACTGGGGCCAACGTCCTGACTTTC.